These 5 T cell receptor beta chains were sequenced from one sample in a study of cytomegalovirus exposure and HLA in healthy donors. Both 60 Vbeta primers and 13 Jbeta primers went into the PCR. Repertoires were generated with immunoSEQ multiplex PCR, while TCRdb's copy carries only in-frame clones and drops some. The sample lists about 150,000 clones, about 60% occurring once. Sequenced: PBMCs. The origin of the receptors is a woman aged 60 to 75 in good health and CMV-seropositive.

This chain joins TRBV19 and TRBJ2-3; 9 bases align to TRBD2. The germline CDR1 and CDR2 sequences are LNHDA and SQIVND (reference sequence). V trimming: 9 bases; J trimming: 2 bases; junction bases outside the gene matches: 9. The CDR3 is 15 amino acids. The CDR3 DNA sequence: TGTGCCAGCCGGCGGGAGGGCCGGGTCACAGATACGCAGTATTTT. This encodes CASRREGRVTDTQYF.

The CDR3 DNA sequence: TGCGCCAGCAGCCCCGAGTATAGCAATCAGCCCCAGCATTTT. Its protein is CASSPEYSNQPQHF. The chain uses TRBV4-3 and TRBJ1-5; unclear D gene. Between the trimmed V and J ends, which lost 4 bases and 0 bases, there was a span of 7 bases. Germline V CDR1 and CDR2: LGHNA, YSLEER. The CDR3 is 14 residues long.

The CDR3 DNA sequence: TGTGCCAGCAGTGGGGCCAGAGCCTTCAATCAGCCCCAGCATTTT. The encoded protein is CASSGARAFNQPQHF. V is TRBV21-1 and J is TRBJ1-5; the DNA was not used to check the table's D call, TRBD1. TRBV21-1 is listed as a pseudogene. The CDR3 extends over 15 amino acids.

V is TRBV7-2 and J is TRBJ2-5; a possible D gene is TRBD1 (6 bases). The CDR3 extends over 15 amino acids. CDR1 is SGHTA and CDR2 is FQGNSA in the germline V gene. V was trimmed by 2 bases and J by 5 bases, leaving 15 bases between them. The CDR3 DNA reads TGTGCCAGCAGCTTATCTCACAGGGTATGGGAGACCCAGTACTTC. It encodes CASSLSHRVWETQYF.

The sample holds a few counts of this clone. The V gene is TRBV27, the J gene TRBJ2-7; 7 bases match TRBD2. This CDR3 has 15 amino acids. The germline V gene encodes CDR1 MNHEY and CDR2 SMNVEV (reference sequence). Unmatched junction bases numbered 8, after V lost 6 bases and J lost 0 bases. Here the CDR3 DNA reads TGTGCCAGCAGCCAAGTATCTAGCGGCTCCTACGAGCAGTACTTC. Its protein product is CASSQVSSGSYEQYF.